This T cell receptor beta chain was recovered during a study of radiotherapy plus CTLA-4 blockade in lung cancer. Germline V gene lookup returns CDR1 SEHNR and CDR2 FQNEAQ (reference sequence). The CDR3 spans 15 residues. The data were produced by immunoSEQ multiplex PCR, yet TCRdb's version contains in-frame clones alone and is incomplete. The sample yields more than 75,000 clones, more than 85% seen once. With respect to this clone: Germline and junction disagree at one end, which may indicate a read error. Other DNA variants within this sample encode the same CDR3.

The V and J genes are TRBV7-9 and TRBJ2-5, with TRBD1 identical over 11 bases. The origin of this receptor is a human donor with non-small cell lung cancer who had stable disease on radiotherapy plus ipilimumab. The specimen comprised peripheral blood, sampled from a patient treated with radiotherapy plus ipilimumab. Written as DNA, the CDR3 is TGCGCCAGCAGCCTCGGGACAGGGGGAAGAGAGACCCAGTACTTC. Its translation is CASSLGTGGRETQYF.